This TCR beta chain was recovered during a study of T cell responses to AZD1222 COVID-19 vaccine (TCRdb year 2021). Looking at the study overall: TCR sequencing was performed for approximately 240 trial participants, of whom about 200 were given two doses of AZD1222 and some 26 were given two doses of MenACWY control vaccine. Trial participants were enrolled into age subgroups of 18-55, 56-69 and 70-plus years, which contained approximately 150, 30 and 60 TCR-sequenced participants, respectively.

The CDR3 regions of human TCRbeta chains were analyzed by immunosequencing. Concerning the study's data processing: Repertoire TCRs were checked for matches against a reference library of SARS-CoV-2-specific TCRs that had been generated using the MIRA antigen-specificity platform. Breadth meant the fraction of unique TCRs that were SARS-CoV-2-associated, whereas depth meant the fraction of total T cells that were SARS-CoV-2-associated. Using the MIRA data, each spike-specific TCR was mapped to the spike region that the TCR reacts to and placed in a CD4 or CD8 class. Log10-transformed breadth and depth values were compared by one-way ANOVA with Sidak's multiple comparisons tests. The clones in this table, taken by TCRdb from immuneACCESS, are in-frame only. Not every clone is retained; where verified, under half of the shortfall comes from an unresolved V gene, and the cause of the rest is unknown. From that table come the V and J calls and clone size; the DNA was used to work out D and trimming. The sample records approximately 120,000 clones, 90% of which are singletons. The ten largest clones capture roughly 4.4% of the sample.

What the study reported, not specific to this receptor: Participants were mostly white British and included more females than males, and it was suggested by the authors that clonal diversity may have been underestimated. CD4 TCRs associated with the vaccine covered the entire spike protein, and the dominant responses were in regions 160-218 and 743-854. After two AZD1222 doses, spike-specific TCR breadth and depth were significantly higher than at day 0 and than in MenACWY recipients. The 56-69-year group was small, and its depth increase did not reach significance, likely because of low power. Conclusions about previously exposed vaccinees were limited because only six AZD1222 recipients were SARS-CoV-2 seropositive at baseline. Because no samples from the day 14 peak response were available, repertoires could be characterized only after the peak T cell response. Reportedly, almost half of the unique spike-specific TCRs recognized epitopes lying outside the regions that are mutated in the B.1.351 and B.1.1.7 variants.

This specimen's time point label, interpreted: baseline before first vaccination. This specimen's treatment or condition label, per the study, means: meningococcal conjugate vaccine given as trial control. Vaccinee samples were obtained from the UK trials COV001 and COV002, which included a single-blind randomized controlled phase 2/3 trial of AZD1222 (ChAdOx1 nCoV-19) in healthy adults. Trial participant PBMC samples were collected at day 0 and day 28 after the second dose for TCRbeta chain sequencing. This clone came up a few times. Its antigen specificity is not known. Base qualities are not provided; no much larger clone lies one nucleotide away. CDR1 and CDR2 are drawn from the germline V gene: SGHTA, FQGNSA. Taken from cysteine to phenylalanine, the CDR3 has 16 residues. Here the CDR3 DNA is all that survives: 48 bases in frame from base 1. V and J are trimmed by 1 base and 7 bases, and the gene matches miss 10 bases of the junction.

The material sequenced was peripheral blood, taken on day 0 of MenACWY control vaccination. This receptor was obtained from an adult in good health. The sequence joins TRBV7-2 to TRBJ2-1; 7 middle bases align to TRBD1. In nucleotide form, the sequence is TGTGCCAGCAGCTTAGGTGGGACAGCCTTCACTAATGAGCAGTTCTTC. Its protein product is CASSLGGTAFTNEQFF. With all but the CDR3 taken from the reference TRBV7-2 and TRBJ2-1 genes, the full variable domain is: GAGVSQSPSNKVTEKGKDVELRCDPISGHTALYWYRQSLGQGLEFLIYFQGNSAPDKSGLPSDRFSAERTGGSVSTLTIQRTQQEDSAVYLCASSLGGTAFTNEQFFGPGTRLTVL.